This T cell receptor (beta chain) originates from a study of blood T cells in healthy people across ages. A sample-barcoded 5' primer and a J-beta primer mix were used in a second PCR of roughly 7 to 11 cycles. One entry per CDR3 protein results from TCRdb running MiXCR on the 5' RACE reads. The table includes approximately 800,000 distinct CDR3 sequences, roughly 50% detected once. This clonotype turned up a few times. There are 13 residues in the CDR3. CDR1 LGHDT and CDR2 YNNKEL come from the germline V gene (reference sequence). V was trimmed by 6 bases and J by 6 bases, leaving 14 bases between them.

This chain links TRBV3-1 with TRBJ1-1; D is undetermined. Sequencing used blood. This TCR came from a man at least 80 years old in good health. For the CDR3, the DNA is TGTGCCAGCAGGCTCGAGGCGAGGTCTGAAGCTTTCTTT. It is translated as CASRLEARSEAFF.